This TCR beta chain originates from a study of prognosis after radiotherapy for stage I lung cancer. Across the whole study: Enrolled patients had stage I non-small cell lung cancer and entered the cohort between 2018 and early 2019. Histologically, the tumors comprised squamous cell carcinoma in over five patients and adenocarcinoma in around eleven. Distant metastases developed in several patients after radiotherapy (median around seven months); 15 showed no significant progression. General study points: Median unique TCR clone counts of approximately 10,000 versus 7,000 showed a fall after stereotactic body radiation therapy.

This clonotype was picked up many times. The antigen remains unidentified. This clone may be a read error of a much larger clone one base away. Genomic DNA provided the template from which TCR beta CDR3 was amplified by two-round multiplex PCR. Specific primers for each TRBV and TRBJ gene were what first-round PCR used. TCRdb itself ran the multiplex PCR reads through MiXCR, one entry per CDR3 protein. The sample shows 15,000 to 20,000 distinct CDR3 sequences, roughly 30% of them seen only once. Germline V CDR1 and CDR2: GTSNPN, SVGIG (reference sequence). CDR3 length: 13 residues. Source: PBMCs, taken before or after stereotactic body radiation therapy (not recorded which). The receptor was derived from a donor of 50 years or more with non-small cell lung cancer. The V call is TRBV30, the J call TRBJ2-2; possible D gene TRBD2, 5 bases. This CDR3 reads CAWADGNTVELFF. The CDR3 DNA follows: TGTGCCTGGGCGGACGGGAACACCGTGGAGCTGTTTTTT.